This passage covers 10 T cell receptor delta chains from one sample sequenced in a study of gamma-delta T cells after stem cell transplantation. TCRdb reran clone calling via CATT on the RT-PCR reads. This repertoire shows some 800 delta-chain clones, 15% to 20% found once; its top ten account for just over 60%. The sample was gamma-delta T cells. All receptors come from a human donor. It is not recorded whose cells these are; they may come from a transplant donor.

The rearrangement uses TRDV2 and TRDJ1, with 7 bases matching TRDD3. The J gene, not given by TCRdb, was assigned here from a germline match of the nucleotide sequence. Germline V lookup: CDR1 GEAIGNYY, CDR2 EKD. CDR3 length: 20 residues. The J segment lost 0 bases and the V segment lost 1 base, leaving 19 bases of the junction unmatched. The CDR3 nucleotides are TGTGCCTGTGACACTAGAACTTCTAGGGCTGGGGGCTCGTACACCGATAAACTCATCTTT. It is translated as CACDTRTSRAGGSYTDKLIF.

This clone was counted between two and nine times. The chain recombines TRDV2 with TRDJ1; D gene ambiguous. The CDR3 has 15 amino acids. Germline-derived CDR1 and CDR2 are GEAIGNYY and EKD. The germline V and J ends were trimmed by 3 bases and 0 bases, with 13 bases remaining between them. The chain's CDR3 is CACDPIAPYTDKLIF. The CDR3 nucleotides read TGTGCCTGTGACCCTATAGCCCCGTACACCGATAAACTCATCTTT.

CDR3 protein: CALGDPLGAIPLYTDKLIF. CDR3 nucleotide sequence: TGTGCTCTTGGGGACCCGCTAGGGGCAATTCCTCTCTACACCGATAAACTCATCTTT. J is TRDJ1 and V is TRDV1; D is perhaps TRDD2 (5 bases). V was shortened by 3 bases and J by 0 bases, with 23 bases between the two germline ends. The CDR3 sequence is 19 residues long. Germline loops: CDR1 TSWWSYY, CDR2 QGS.

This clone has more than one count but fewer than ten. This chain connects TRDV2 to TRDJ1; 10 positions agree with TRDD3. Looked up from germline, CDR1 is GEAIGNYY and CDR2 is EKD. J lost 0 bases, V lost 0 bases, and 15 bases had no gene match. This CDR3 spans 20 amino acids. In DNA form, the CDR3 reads TGTGCCTGTGACACCGTATATGGGGGATACCGTGGGGAGTACACCGATAAACTCATCTTT. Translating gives CACDTVYGGYRGEYTDKLIF.

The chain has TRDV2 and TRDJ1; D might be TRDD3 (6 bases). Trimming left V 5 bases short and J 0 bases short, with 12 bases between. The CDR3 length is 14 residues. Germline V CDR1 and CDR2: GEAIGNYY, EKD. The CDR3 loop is CACVGISHTDKLIF. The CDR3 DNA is TGTGCCTGTGTTGGGATAAGTCACACCGATAAACTCATCTTT.

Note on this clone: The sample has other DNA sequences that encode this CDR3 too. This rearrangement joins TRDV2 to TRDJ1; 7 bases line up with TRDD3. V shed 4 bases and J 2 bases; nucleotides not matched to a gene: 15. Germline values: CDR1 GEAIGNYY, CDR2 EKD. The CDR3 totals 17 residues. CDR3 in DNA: TGTGCCTGTGAGAGGCTGGGGGCGAACCGGGGTACCGATAAACTCATCTTT. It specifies CACERLGANRGTDKLIF.

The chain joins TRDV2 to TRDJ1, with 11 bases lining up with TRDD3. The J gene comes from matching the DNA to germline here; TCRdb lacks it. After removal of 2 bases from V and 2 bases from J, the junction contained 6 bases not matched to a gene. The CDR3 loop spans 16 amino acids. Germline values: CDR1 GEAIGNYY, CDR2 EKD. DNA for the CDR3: TGTGCCTGTGACAGAGTGGGGGATACGCAAACCGATAAACTCATCTTT. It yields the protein CACDRVGDTQTDKLIF.

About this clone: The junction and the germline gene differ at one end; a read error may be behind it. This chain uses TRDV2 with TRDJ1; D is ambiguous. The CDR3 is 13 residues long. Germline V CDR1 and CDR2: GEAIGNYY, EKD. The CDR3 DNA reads TGTGCCTGTGACGCTATCGGGTTCGATAAACGCATCTTT. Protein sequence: CACDAIGFDKRIF.

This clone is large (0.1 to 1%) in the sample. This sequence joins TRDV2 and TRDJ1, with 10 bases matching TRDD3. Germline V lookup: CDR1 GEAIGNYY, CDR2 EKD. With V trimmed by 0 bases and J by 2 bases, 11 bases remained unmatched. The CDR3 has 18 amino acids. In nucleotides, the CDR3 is TGTGCCTGTGACACCGTAAAGGGGGGATACGGGCGGACCGATAAACTCATCTTT. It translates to CACDTVKGGYGRTDKLIF.

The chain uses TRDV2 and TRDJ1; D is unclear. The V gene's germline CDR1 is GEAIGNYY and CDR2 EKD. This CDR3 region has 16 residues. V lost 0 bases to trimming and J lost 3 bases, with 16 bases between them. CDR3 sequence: CACDTVPRARADKLIF. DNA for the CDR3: TGTGCCTGTGACACCGTCCCCAGGGCTAGGGCCGATAAACTCATCTTT.